The 27 T cell receptor beta chains below all came from one sample that was sequenced in a study of blood T cell repertoires in COVID-19. Produced via immunoSEQ multiplex PCR; TCRdb's table is partial and in-frame only. Altogether roughly 70,000 clones are present, 70% to 80% being singletons, with the ten largest covering approximately 40%. Sequenced input: peripheral blood. Receptors were obtained from a woman in her seventies with acute or convalescent COVID-19.

The chain combines TRBV10-1 with TRBJ1-2; D uncertain. The V gene's germline CDR1 is WNHNN and CDR2 SYGVQD (reference sequence). Deletions cut 5 bases from V and 2 bases from J, with 9 bases between. The CDR3 length is 13 residues. The CDR3 DNA follows: TGCGCCAGCAGTTCGACACCGAACTATGGCTACACCTTC. Translating it yields CASSSTPNYGYTF.

This rearrangement joins TRBV28 to TRBJ1-2; no definite D call. Germline loops: CDR1 MDHEN, CDR2 SYDVKM. The CDR3 sequence is 14 residues long. V dropped 7 bases and J dropped 8 bases, with 20 bases sitting between them. The DNA for the CDR3 is TGTGCCAGCAACGTAGAGTCGTCAGGCAGAGGCTACACCTTC. Translation gives CASNVESSGRGYTF.

The V gene is TRBV12-1, the J gene TRBJ1-2; the listed D gene, TRBD1, was not tested against the DNA. TRBV12-1 is a pseudogene segment. CDR3 length equals 15 residues. DNA for the CDR3: TGTGCCAGCAGCCCTGAAGGGGCCCTATTCTATGGCTACACCTTC. Protein sequence: CASSPEGALFYGYTF.

The chain combines TRBV28 with TRBJ2-7; 10 bases are a match to TRBD2. V was pared by 3 bases and J by 4 bases, with 9 bases of the junction left unmatched. The CDR3 sequence is 16 residues long. In germline, CDR1 is MDHEN, CDR2 SYDVKM. Here the CDR3 DNA reads TGTGCCAGCAGTTTCTTCGCGTCTAGCGGGAGTTACGAGCAGTACTTC. It encodes CASSFFASSGSYEQYF.

The chain's CDR3 is CASSPGWLNTEAFF. The CDR3 DNA reads TGTGCCAGCAGTCCAGGGTGGTTGAACACTGAAGCTTTCTTT. This chain uses TRBV28 with TRBJ1-1, with D perhaps TRBD1 (5 bases). The V and J ends lost 5 bases and 0 bases respectively, with 10 bases between them. This CDR3 region has 14 residues. Germline lookup yields CDR1 MDHEN and CDR2 SYDVKM.

The gene calls are TRBV7-2 and TRBJ2-3, with 10 bases aligning to TRBD1. CDR3 size: 15 residues. Trimming took 5 bases from V and 1 from J; bases not matched to a gene: 3. Germline V gives CDR1 SGHTA, CDR2 FQGNSA. DNA of the CDR3: TGTGCCAGCAGCACCGGGACAGGGGGCACAGATACGCAGTATTTT. Protein product: CASSTGTGGTDTQYF.

The V gene is TRBV4-3, the J gene TRBJ1-5, with D possibly being TRBD1 (5 bases). CDR3 length: 15 amino acids. Per the germline V gene, CDR1 is LGHNA and CDR2 is YSLEER. The V and J ends lost 0 bases and 7 bases respectively, with 13 bases between them. The CDR3 nucleotides are TGCGCCAGCAGCCAAGAATTCGGACATACGCAGCCCCAGCATTTT. Its protein is CASSQEFGHTQPQHF.

V gene TRBV6-5 combines with J gene TRBJ2-2; the D gene is possibly TRBD1 (6 bases). The ends were cut back, 4 bases at V and 7 bases at J, with 19 bases in the middle. The CDR3 runs to 16 residues. Germline V lookup: CDR1 MNHEY, CDR2 SVGAGI. CDR3 DNA: TGTGCCAGCAGTTCCTCTCCCAGGGGCTCTGGCGGGGAGCTGTTTTTT. It yields the protein CASSSSPRGSGGELFF.

V is TRBV6-1 and J is TRBJ2-7, with 7 bases aligning to TRBD1. The germline gives CDR1 MNHNS, CDR2 SASEGT. V lost 0 bases and J lost 4; bases outside the gene matches: 6. CDR3 length: 15 residues. CDR3 DNA sequence: TGTGCCAGCAGTGAAGCCCCGGGACAGTCATACGAGCAGTACTTC. Amino acid sequence: CASSEAPGQSYEQYF.

The chain employs TRBV2 and TRBJ2-5; 7 bases line up with TRBD2. This CDR3 region has 12 residues. V lost 8 bases and J lost 2; bases outside the gene matches: 2. Germline CDR1 is SNHLY and CDR2 is FYNNEI. CDR3 coding DNA: TGTGCCAGCGGCGGGAGTCAAGAGACCCAGTACTTC. Translating it yields CASGGSQETQYF.

The chain has TRBV5-1 and TRBJ1-1, with D possibly being TRBD1 (6 bases). V dropped 4 bases and J dropped 0 bases, with 16 bases sitting between them. The CDR3 is 16 residues long. The germline gives CDR1 SGHRS, CDR2 YFSETQ. The CDR3 sequence is CASSRNVGQMNTEAFF. Here the CDR3 DNA reads TGCGCCAGCAGCCGGAATGTAGGACAGATGAACACTGAAGCTTTCTTT. Together with reference TRBV5-1 and TRBJ1-1, the CDR3 gives the full variable domain: KAGVTQTPRYLIKTRGQQVTLSCSPISGHRSVSWYQQTPGQGLQFLFEYFSETQRNKGNFPGRFSGRQFSNSRSEMNVSTLELGDSALYLCASSRNVGQMNTEAFFGQGTRLTVV.

V gene TRBV6-4 combines with J gene TRBJ2-3; TRBD1 is a possible D gene (6 bases). This CDR3 has 13 residues. V was trimmed by 2 bases and J by 3 bases, leaving 6 bases between them. Germline values: CDR1 MRHNA, CDR2 SNTAGT. The CDR3 region is CASSDQGTDTQYF. The CDR3 DNA reads TGTGCCAGCAGTGACCAGGGGACAGATACGCAGTATTTT.

This chain joins TRBV9 and TRBJ2-1; D is unclear. This CDR3 is built from 12 residues. Germline CDR1 and CDR2: SGDLS and YYNGEE. V was trimmed by 4 bases and J by 8 bases, leaving 10 bases between them. DNA for the CDR3: TGTGCCAGCAGCCCCAGCGACCATGAGCAGTTCTTC. Translation: CASSPSDHEQFF. Using reference TRBV9 and TRBJ2-1 for the parts outside the CDR3, the full variable domain is DSGVTQTPKHLITATGQRVTLRCSPRSGDLSVYWYQQSLDQGLQFLIQYYNGEERAKGNILERFSAQQFPDLHSELNLSSLELGDSALYFCASSPSDHEQFFGPGTRLTVL.

This clone has a single count. The chain carries TRBV6-5 and TRBJ2-5; 7 bases are a match to TRBD1. The V gene's germline CDR1 is MNHEY and CDR2 SVGAGI. The CDR3 contains 11 residues. Trimming removed 7 bases from V and 7 bases from J; junction bases left unmatched: 3. The chain's CDR3 is CASKGAGTQYF. CDR3 DNA sequence: TGTGCCAGCAAGGGGGCGGGGACCCAGTACTTC.

This chain uses TRBV6-5 with TRBJ1-1, with D unresolved. This CDR3 is 13 amino acids long. V was shortened by 0 bases and J by 10 bases, with 12 bases between the two germline ends. Germline V CDR1 and CDR2: MNHEY, SVGAGI. The CDR3 protein is CASSYSRGVPAFF. The CDR3 bases are TGTGCCAGCAGTTACTCCCGCGGGGTTCCAGCTTTCTTT.

The CDR3, as DNA: TGTGCCGCAGCCCCGGAGGGGAGCTATGGCTACACCTTC. This translates into CAAAPEGSYGYTF. This chain links TRBV10-3 with TRBJ1-2, with D perhaps TRBD1 (5 bases). Trimming took off 11 bases at V and 4 bases at J, with 17 bases between the two ends. The germline gives CDR1 ENHRY, CDR2 SYGVKD. The CDR3 totals 13 residues.

The genes are TRBV18 and TRBJ2-7; possible D gene TRBD2, 5 bases. The germline gives CDR1 KGHSH, CDR2 LQKENI. Trimming pared 8 bases from V and 0 bases from J, leaving 14 bases between. This CDR3 comprises 14 residues. In DNA form, the CDR3 reads TGTGCCAGCACCCTCTCCCGGGGCTCCTACGAGCAGTACTTC. Amino acid sequence: CASTLSRGSYEQYF.

V usage is TRBV19 and J usage is TRBJ2-1; D unresolved. CDR1 and CDR2 from the germline V gene are LNHDA and SQIVND (reference sequence). V was shortened by 4 bases and J by 1 base, with 14 bases between the two germline ends. The CDR3 totals 16 residues. CDR3 bases: TGTGCCAGTAGTAAGCGTTCGAGCGAATCCTACAATGAGCAGTTCTTC. It is translated as CASSKRSSESYNEQFF.

The chain uses TRBV4-1 and TRBJ2-5; no clear D. This CDR3 spans 13 amino acids. V was trimmed by 1 base and J by 2 bases, leaving 5 bases between them. The germline CDR1 and CDR2 sequences are MGHRA and YSYEKL. The CDR3 here is CASSQVSQETQYF. The CDR3, as DNA: TGCGCCAGCAGCCAAGTGAGTCAAGAGACCCAGTACTTC.

CDR3 residues: CASSPGGVGELFF. DNA of the CDR3: TGTGCCAGCAGCCCGGGGGGGGTCGGGGAGCTGTTTTTT. This chain connects TRBV7-2 to TRBJ2-2; TRBD2 agrees at 8 bases. CDR1 is SGHTA, CDR2 FQGNSA, per germline. The CDR3 runs to 13 residues. V lost 5 bases, J lost 7 bases, and 3 bases stayed unmatched.

The chain links TRBV28 to TRBJ1-4; 7 bases match TRBD1. The CDR3 contains 15 residues. Losses at the gene ends were 6 bases for V and 7 bases for J; bases not matched to a gene: 11. The germline CDR1 and CDR2 sequences are MDHEN and SYDVKM. The CDR3 region has the DNA TGTGCCAGCAGGTCCGGGACAGTGAGCGGTGAAAAACTGTTTTTT. This codes for CASRSGTVSGEKLFF.

The chain uses TRBV11-2 and TRBJ2-5; D unresolved. Trimming pared 6 bases from V and 4 bases from J, leaving 12 bases between. The germline V gene has CDR1 SGHAT and CDR2 FQNNGV. The CDR3 totals 13 residues. The CDR3 DNA sequence: TGTGCCAGCAGTTTTAACAGTGGAGAGACCCAGTACTTC. Its translation: CASSFNSGETQYF.

In nucleotides, the CDR3 is TGTGCCAGCAGCTTAGCATCGGGGTTCTCCTACGAGCAGTACTTC. Translation: CASSLASGFSYEQYF. The rearrangement links TRBV7-7 to TRBJ2-7, with a tentative D call TRBD2 (5 bases). This CDR3 comprises 15 residues. The ends were cut back, 0 bases at V and 0 bases at J, with 9 bases in the middle. Per the germline V gene, CDR1 is SSHAT and CDR2 is FNYEAQ (reference sequence).

Remarks on this clone: The junction differs from germline at one of its ends, possibly a read error. This chain connects TRBV20-1 to TRBJ2-1; TRBD1 matches 7 bases. Germline V gene lookup returns CDR1 DFQATT and CDR2 SNEGSKA (reference sequence). This CDR3 has 11 amino acids. CDR3: CSATRDRRTVF. The CDR3 nucleotides read TGCAGTGCTACCCGGGACAGACGGACGGTCTTC.

The gene calls are TRBV5-1 and TRBJ2-1; 9 nucleotides align to TRBD2. There are 15 residues in the CDR3. Trimming cost V 0 bases and J 5 bases; bases outside gene matches: 3. The germline V gene has CDR1 SGHRS and CDR2 YFSETQ. CDR3 DNA: TGCGCCAGCAGCTTGGGACTAGCGGATAACAATGAGCAGTTCTTC. Translation: CASSLGLADNNEQFF.

This clone has just one count. The genes are TRBV11-2 and TRBJ2-7; possible D gene TRBD2, 6 bases. This CDR3 has 14 amino acids. Trimming removed 6 bases from V and 2 bases from J, with 14 bases in between. Per germline, CDR1 SGHAT and CDR2 FQNNGV. The DNA of the CDR3 is TGTGCCAGCAGTTTCAGCCGGGGGACCTACGAGCAGTACTTC. Its protein is CASSFSRGTYEQYF. Using reference TRBV11-2 and TRBJ2-7 for the parts outside the CDR3, the full variable domain is EAGVAQSPRYKIIEKRQSVAFWCNPISGHATLYWYQQILGQGPKLLIQFQNNGVVDDSQLPKDRFSAERLKGVDSTLKIQPAKLEDSAVYLCASSFSRGTYEQYFGPGTRLTVT.

This chain uses TRBV27 with TRBJ2-7, with 7 bases lining up with TRBD1. V dropped 4 bases and J dropped 3; count of bases not matched to a gene: 12. CDR1 and CDR2 (germline): MNHEY, SMNVEV (reference sequence). CDR3 length: 16 residues. CDR3 sequence: CASSSRPDRAGYEQYF. The CDR3, as DNA: TGTGCCAGCAGTTCAAGGCCAGACAGGGCCGGCTACGAGCAGTACTTC.